This T cell receptor beta chain is drawn from a study of glioma-infiltrating T cells after dendritic cell vaccination. Study-level points and caveats: Higher pretreatment TIL content predicted longer progression-free time and survival. Higher TCR clonality did not directly relate to longer survival. Few patients contributed both blood and tumor specimens.

Primers: 60 V beta forward and 13 J beta reverse. The data were produced by immunoSEQ multiplex PCR, yet TCRdb's version contains in-frame clones alone and is incomplete. The sample has approximately 91,000 clones, about 81% seen once. Regarding this clone: What it recognizes is unknown.

This sample's time point: after dendritic cell vaccination, including at tumor progression/relapse. This CDR3 comprises 16 residues. Germline-derived CDR1 and CDR2 are SGDLS and YYNGEE. Trimming at V came to 3 bases and at J to 2 bases, leaving 10 bases not matched to a gene. This TCR came from a human donor with glioblastoma. This specimen was blood, taken after dendritic cell vaccination. The chain employs TRBV9 and TRBJ2-5, with 7 bases matching TRBD1. CDR3 sequence reads: CASSGPLGTAQETQYF. CDR3 DNA sequence: TGTGCCAGCAGCGGTCCCCTCGGGACAGCTCAAGAGACCCAGTACTTC. Based on the CDR3 plus reference TRBV9 and TRBJ2-5, the full variable domain is DSGVTQTPKHLITATGQRVTLRCSPRSGDLSVYWYQQSLDQGLQFLIQYYNGEERAKGNILERFSAQQFPDLHSELNLSSLELGDSALYFCASSGPLGTAQETQYFGPGTRLLVL.